This is a list of T cell receptor beta chains from one sample in a study of vaccination effects on CD4 cells after COVID-19. Here immunoSEQ multiplex PCR was the method, and the copy in TCRdb shows in-frame clones only, minus some. The profile shows 25,000 to 35,000 clones, over 80% of them singletons. No antigen has been assigned to these receptors. The starting material was CD4+ T cells from PBMCs cultured with SARS-CoV-2 spike peptides, obtained after COVID-19 vaccination. The source is a human donor who received a COVID-19 vaccine. Some clones in this sample may be carry-over from other donors' samples. Both conserved end residues are part of each CDR3. Fields, in order: V gene, J gene, D gene, clone size, CDR3 DNA, CDR3 protein. A D gene is named only where the DNA matches it firmly. Some rows have no size entry. The others give once, few or many, or a class for an expanded clone.

TRBV19	TRBJ1-6	.	few	TGTGCCAGTAGTATAGCCGGATCGGCCAGTTCACCCCTCCACTTT	CASSIAGSASSPLHF
TRBV6-5	TRBJ1-2	.	.	TGTGCCATAGTTGGGGACTCCTACTATGGCTACACCTTC	CAIVGDSYYGYTF
TRBV7-2	TRBJ2-5	.	.	TGTGCCAGCAGCTTAGCAGGGGCACAAGAGACCCAGTACTTC	CASSLAGAQETQYF
TRBV2	TRBJ2-5	TRBD2	.	TGTGCCAGCAAGAATAGCGGGGTTATACAAGAGACCCAGTACTTC	CASKNSGVIQETQYF
TRBV19	TRBJ2-3	.	.	TGTGCCTCTGGGGGGGCCAATGCCCTAGATACGCAGTATTTT	CASGGANALDTQYF
TRBV18	TRBJ2-3	.	.	TGTGCCAGCTCACCACCGTCCTTAGGGGCAGATACGCAGTATTTT	CASSPPSLGADTQYF
TRBV7-2	TRBJ2-2	.	.	TGTGCCAGCAGCTTAAGAGTCTCGAACACCGGGGAGCTGTTTTTT	CASSLRVSNTGELFF
TRBV2	TRBJ2-2	.	.	TGTGCCAGCAGTGCCAGGGACACCGGGGAGCTGTTTTTT	CASSARDTGELFF
TRBV7-3	TRBJ2-2	.	.	TGTGCCAGCAGCTTAATGGGGGGCTCCGGGGAGCTGTTTTTT	CASSLMGGSGELFF
TRBV28	TRBJ1-5	.	.	TGTGCCAGCAGTATCGCTAGGGTACTGAGCAATCAGCCCCAGCATTTT	CASSIARVLSNQPQHF
TRBV5-5	TRBJ2-1	TRBD2	few	TGTGCCAGCAGCTACGGACTAGCGGGGTATGAGCAGTTCTTC	CASSYGLAGYEQFF
TRBV5-1	TRBJ2-5	.	.	TGCGCCAGCAGCAAACCGACGGGCATAGAGACCCAGTACTTC	CASSKPTGIETQYF
TRBV19	TRBJ2-2	.	few	TGTGCCAGTAGTATTCTGACCCCCAACACCGGGGAGCTGTTTTTT	CASSILTPNTGELFF
TRBV19	TRBJ1-5	TRBD1	medium-sized	TGTGCCAGTAGTATAGGGACACAGGGGAGCAATCAGCCCCAGCATTTT	CASSIGTQGSNQPQHF
TRBV6-6	TRBJ1-1	.	once	TGTGCCAGCAGTTACTCCCAGAACACTGAAGCTTTCTTT	CASSYSQNTEAFF
TRBV2	TRBJ2-3	.	.	TGTGCCAGCAGTGAATTTAGCGGATACACAGATACGCAGTATTTT	CASSEFSGYTDTQYF
TRBV2	TRBJ1-2	.	.	TGTGCCAGCACAGGAGTCAGGGACTCGGGCTACACCTTC	CASTGVRDSGYTF
TRBV7-2	TRBJ2-3	TRBD2	.	TGTGCCAGCAGCTTAGAGGCGGGGGGTGTCGCAGATACGCAGTATTTT	CASSLEAGGVADTQYF
TRBV12-3/TRBV12-4	TRBJ1-1	.	.	TGTGCCAGCAGCCCGGGCTACACTGAAGCTTTCTTT	CASSPGYTEAFF
TRBV7-2	TRBJ1-1	.	.	TGTGCCAGCAGCTTAGGAACAACACTGAACACTGAAGCTTTCTTT	CASSLGTTLNTEAFF
TRBV7-9	TRBJ1-5	.	.	TGTGCCAGCAGCGGGGATACAAACAATCAGCCCCAGCATTTT	CASSGDTNNQPQHF
TRBV5-1	TRBJ2-6	.	.	TGCGCCAGCAGCTTGAGGCAGCCCAGCTCTGGGGCCAACGTCCTGACTTTC	CASSLRQPSSGANVLTF
TRBV5-6	TRBJ1-3	TRBD1	.	TGTGCCAGCAGCTTGTTCTTCGGACCAGGGGGCCCGGGAAACACCATATATTTT	CASSLFFGPGGPGNTIYF
TRBV7-2	TRBJ1-2	.	.	TGTGCCAGCAGCGGAGGCGCGGGGGCAGGGGAAGGCTACACCTTC	CASSGGAGAGEGYTF
TRBV19	TRBJ1-1	.	.	TGTGCCAGTAGTAGAATGACAGGTCAAAACACTGAAGCTTTCTTT	CASSRMTGQNTEAFF
TRBV3-1/TRBV3-2	TRBJ2-5	.	.	TGTGCCAGCAGCCGTTGGACAGCCCAAGAGACCCAGTACTTC	CASSRWTAQETQYF
TRBV15	TRBJ1-4	.	once	TGTGCCACCAGCAGAGATCCTTTCGCAGGGAATAATGAAAAACTGTTTTTT	CATSRDPFAGNNEKLFF
TRBV18	TRBJ1-5	.	.	TGTGCCAGCTCTAGGACAGACGATCAGCCCCAGCATTTT	CASSRTDDQPQHF
TRBV5-6	TRBJ2-3	.	few	TGTGCCAGCAGCACAGGGGGAGCGGGGTCGACAGATACGCAGTATTTT	CASSTGGAGSTDTQYF
TRBV4-3	TRBJ2-1	TRBD2	.	TGCGCCAGCAGCCGAGGGACTAGCGGGGGGTTCTATGAGCAGTTCTTC	CASSRGTSGGFYEQFF
TRBV29-1	TRBJ2-5	.	.	TGCAGCGGGGGGGACAGGACTAGGGAGACCCAGTACTTC	CSGGDRTRETQYF
TRBV2	TRBJ2-1	.	.	TGTGCCAGCAGCGACAGAATCATTAGCCTTAATGAGCAGTTCTTC	CASSDRIISLNEQFF
TRBV24-1	TRBJ1-1	.	.	TGTGCCATAGAAAATGAAGCTTTCTTT	CAIENEAFF
TRBV2	TRBJ1-1	TRBD1	.	TGTGCCAGCAGCCGGGACAGTAACACTGAAGCTTTCTTT	CASSRDSNTEAFF
TRBV6-5	TRBJ1-3	.	.	TGTGCCAGCAGTCCGACCCCAGTCTCTGGAAACACCATATATTTT	CASSPTPVSGNTIYF
TRBV7-9	TRBJ1-1	.	.	TGTGCCAGCACCCCGCAGGGGCAGATGAACACTGAAGCTTTCTTT	CASTPQGQMNTEAFF
TRBV2	TRBJ2-2	.	.	TGTGCCAGCAGCTATGACCTAGGGGTAAACACCGGGGAGCTGTTTTTT	CASSYDLGVNTGELFF
TRBV28	TRBJ1-2	TRBD1	.	TGTGCCAGCAACTCTGACAGGGACGGGTATGGCTACACCTTC	CASNSDRDGYGYTF
TRBV9	TRBJ2-3	TRBD1	.	TGTGCCAGCAGCATGGGACAGGGAGAGGGGGCAGATACGCAGTATTTT	CASSMGQGEGADTQYF
TRBV27	TRBJ2-1	.	few	TGTGCCAGCAGTTTAATCCAGGGCCGTCATGAGCAGTTCTTC	CASSLIQGRHEQFF
TRBV7-3	TRBJ2-3	.	.	TGTGCCAGCAGCACCGGGACTCAGCAGTATTTT	CASSTGTQQYF
TRBV7-9	TRBJ2-2	.	.	TGTGCCAGCAGCCGAACCCCAGGGCGGCTGGGGACCGGGGAGCTGTTTTTT	CASSRTPGRLGTGELFF
TRBV10-1	TRBJ1-1	.	few	TGCGCCAGCAGGGGTGCCTCAACTGAAGCTTTCTTT	CASRGASTEAFF
TRBV7-6	TRBJ1-6	TRBD1	few	TGTGCCAGCAGCTTAGAGGCAGGGGGTGCCTATAATTCACCCCTCCACTTT	CASSLEAGGAYNSPLHF
TRBV28	TRBJ2-1	.	once	TGTGCCAGCAGTAGGGGGGGTGGTGGCGGGAATGAGCAGTTCTTC	CASSRGGGGGNEQFF
TRBV19	TRBJ2-2	.	.	TGTGCCAGTAGCCTGGACAGGAACACCGGGGAGCTGTTTTTT	CASSLDRNTGELFF
TRBV5-1	TRBJ2-2	TRBD1	.	TGCGCCAGCAGCGGGACAGGGATCCTCGGGGAGCTGTTTTTT	CASSGTGILGELFF
TRBV6-5	TRBJ1-3	TRBD1	.	TGTGCCAGCAGAAGCACCGGGACAGGCTTAGACACCATATATTTT	CASRSTGTGLDTIYF
TRBV7-2	TRBJ1-1	.	.	TGTGCCAGCAGCTCCCAATCGGGGACAGAAGCTTTCTTT	CASSSQSGTEAFF
TRBV7-2	TRBJ1-5	.	once	TGTGCCAGCAGCTTAGATAGCAATCAGCCCCAGCATTTT	CASSLDSNQPQHF
TRBV5-1	TRBJ2-5	TRBD2	.	TGCGCCAGCAGCTTCGGGGGGGCTAAGGCCGAGACCCAGTACTTC	CASSFGGAKAETQYF
TRBV6-5	TRBJ2-2	.	.	TGTGCCAGCAGTTACGGGACCGGGAACACCGGGGAGCTGTTTTTT	CASSYGTGNTGELFF
TRBV7-9	TRBJ2-3	TRBD1	.	TGTGCCAGCACCGGGGACAGGGAGTACACAGATACGCAGTATTTT	CASTGDREYTDTQYF
TRBV4-2	TRBJ1-2	.	few	TGTGCCAGCAGCCAAGAACTCTTGCTGTCGGGGGCTAACTATGGCTACACCTTC	CASSQELLLSGANYGYTF
TRBV7-2	TRBJ2-2	TRBD1	.	TGTGCCAGCAGCTTAAAATTGTCCGTAGGACAGGGATACACCGGGGAGCTGTTTTTT	CASSLKLSVGQGYTGELFF